This T cell receptor (beta chain) emerged from a study of T cell responses to AZD1222 COVID-19 vaccine. Broader study findings: As reported, nearly half of all spike-specific TCRs target variant regions that are unmutated. Repertoires in all cases were sampled only once the peak T cell response had passed.

V lost 5 bases to trimming and J lost 4 bases, with 26 bases between them. The CDR3 has 18 amino acids. The germline V gene encodes CDR1 SGHTA and CDR2 FQGNSA. On this clone itself: Its antigen is undetermined.

Data came from immunoSEQ multiplex PCR; TCRdb stores just in-frame clones and leaves some out. This sample has about 88,000 clones; around nine tenths occur once, and the top ten carry approximately 5%. Second-dose timings of about 4 or about 12 weeks were pooled. This chain joins TRBV7-2 and TRBJ2-5; tentatively, D is TRBD2 (7 bases). Here the sequenced sample was peripheral blood, taken 28 days after the second AZD1222 dose. The source is an adult who received the AZD1222 COVID-19 vaccine. CDR3 sequence reads: CASSTFTGGRGIRETQYF. As DNA, the CDR3 is TGTGCCAGCAGCACATTCACGGGGGGCAGGGGAATTCGAGAGACCCAGTACTTC.